This TCR beta chain was identified in a study of vaccination effects on CD4 cells after COVID-19. Across the study: A median of 72 days separated the second dose and sampling. PBMC were cultured at about 1.9 million per well with around 9.2 IU/ml IL-2 and 9 to 10 ug/ml peptides.

Trimming cost V 7 bases and J 0 bases, with 9 bases left between them. CDR1 is LNHDA, CDR2 SQIVND, per germline (reference sequence). CDR3 length: 14 amino acids. CD4+ T cells were isolated after about eleven days of culture. The participants, recipients of two vaccine doses, got either BNT162b2 or mRNA-1273. Half of the medium was exchanged for IL-2 medium on both days 3 and 7. Concerning this clone: Its cognate antigen is unknown.

Data came from immunoSEQ multiplex PCR; TCRdb stores just in-frame clones and leaves some out. The sample carries about 45,000 clones, about three quarters recorded once. The receptor was derived from a human donor who received a COVID-19 vaccine. V gene TRBV19 combines with J gene TRBJ2-2; possibly TRBD1 for D (6 bases). This specimen was CD4+ T cells from PBMCs cultured without peptide, taken after COVID-19 vaccination. The CDR3 DNA reads TGTGCCAGTATACGGACAGCGAACACCGGGGAGCTGTTTTTT. Translating gives CASIRTANTGELFF.